This T cell receptor beta chain was found in a study of cytomegalovirus exposure and HLA in healthy donors. Profiled with immunoSEQ multiplex PCR; TCRdb holds only in-frame clones, not every one. The data show roughly 120,000 clones, roughly 94% seen once. What was sequenced was PBMCs. The clonotype comes from a young woman in good health and CMV-seronegative.

This CDR3 is CAWTDSSNQPQHF. Here the CDR3 DNA reads TGTGCCTGGACGGACAGTAGCAATCAGCCCCAGCATTTT. The chain couples TRBV30 to TRBJ1-5; a weak D match, TRBD1 (6 bases). This CDR3 has 13 residues. Germline CDR1 GTSNPN, CDR2 SVGIG (reference sequence). V dropped 4 bases and J dropped 0 bases, with 7 bases sitting between them.